The text below deals with one T cell receptor (beta chain). The data stem from a study of blood T cell repertoires in COVID-19. Study information: Acute and convalescent COVID-19 specimens originated in the United States, Italy and Spain. Nucleic acid was either cDNA or gDNA, and it came from T cells, B-cell-depleted T cells, or PBMCs.

CDR1 is LNHDA, CDR2 SQIVND, per germline (reference sequence). The CDR3 contains 13 residues. The junction had 4 bases not matched to a gene; V was cut back by 5 bases and J by 5 bases. The data were produced by immunoSEQ multiplex PCR, yet TCRdb's version contains in-frame clones alone and is incomplete. This table holds some 450,000 clones, approximately 90% found once. Seattle-derived patients entered the study during active infection and were followed longitudinally. The origin of this receptor is a woman aged 50 to 65 with COVID-19, enrolled during active disease. Sequencing was performed on peripheral blood. This chain links TRBV19 with TRBJ2-3, with 7 bases lining up with TRBD1. DNA for the CDR3: TGTGCCAGTAGTGGTGCAGGGGGAGATACGCAGTATTTT. Its protein is CASSGAGGDTQYF.